The entry below gives a single T cell receptor beta chain sequence along with its context. The target of this receptor is not known. Base qualities were left out, and no much larger clone turns up one base away. The germline V gene (reference sequence) gives CDR1 as SEHNR and CDR2 as FQNEAQ. For this chain, trimming is 10 bases at the V end and 7 bases at the J end, and the number of junction bases without a gene match is 6. Counted from cysteine to phenylalanine, this CDR3 has 14 amino acids. Left in the record is the CDR3 DNA by itself, 42 bases read in frame from the first base. This specimen belongs to a study of T cell responses to AZD1222 COVID-19 vaccine (dated by TCRdb to the early 2020s). Study-wide context: TCR sequencing was performed for roughly 250 trial participants, of whom around 200 were given two doses of AZD1222 and around 25 were given two doses of MenACWY control vaccine. Trial participants were enrolled by age into 18-55, 56-69 and 70-plus year subgroups, with roughly 160, 29 and 62 TCR-sequenced participants respectively.

Per the publication, the time point label means: about 28 days (+/-7) after the second vaccine dose. AZD1222 recipients whose second dose came at about 4 weeks and those whose second dose came at about 12 weeks were combined into one group, since spike-specific TCR depth and breadth did not differ between the two schedules. The vaccinee samples were drawn from two UK trials, COV001 and COV002, one of which was a single-blind randomized controlled phase 2/3 trial testing AZD1222 (ChAdOx1 nCoV-19) in healthy adults. For TCRbeta chain sequencing, PBMC samples from trial participants were taken at day 0 and at day 28 after the second dose. What the study reported, not specific to this receptor: Nearly half of unique spike-specific TCRs reportedly recognized epitopes outside regions mutated in the B.1.351 and B.1.1.7 variants. In the small 56-69-year group, the increase in depth fell short of significance, most likely because of low power. CD4 TCRs associated with the vaccine covered the entire spike protein, and the dominant responses were in regions 160-218 and 743-854. After two AZD1222 doses, spike-specific TCR breadth and depth were significantly higher than at day 0 and than in MenACWY recipients. No day 14 peak-response samples were available, so repertoires were characterized only after the peak T cell response. Conclusions about previously exposed vaccinees are limited, since just 5 or 6 AZD1222 recipients were seropositive for SARS-CoV-2 at baseline. Most participants were white British and females outnumbered males, and the authors suggested that clonal diversity may have been underestimated.

The CDR3 regions of human TCRbeta chains were subjected to immunosequencing. The study's own analysis went as follows. Repertoire TCRs were matched against a reference library of SARS-CoV-2-specific TCRs generated with the MIRA antigen-specificity platform. Breadth was defined as the fraction of unique TCRs that were SARS-CoV-2-associated, and depth was defined as the fraction of total T cells that were SARS-CoV-2-associated. Each spike-specific TCR was assigned to its reactive spike region and to a CD4 or CD8 class using the MIRA data. Log10-transformed breadth and depth values were compared by one-way ANOVA with Sidak's multiple comparisons tests. TCRdb took over this immuneACCESS table, retaining in-frame rearrangements with V and J assigned. Such tables are incomplete; in checked studies, under half of the missing clones stem from an unresolved V gene, and the remainder is unexplained. V, J and clone size were drawn from that table, and D and trimming were deduced from the DNA. This sample holds about 150,000 clones; over 85% were observed only once. In total, the top ten clones hold under 2% of the sample.

The chain couples TRBV7-9 to TRBJ2-1, and TRBD2 aligns with 14 junction nucleotides. This sequence was found in an adult who received the AZD1222 COVID-19 vaccine. The specimen comprised peripheral blood, sampled 28 days after the second AZD1222 dose. In nucleotide form, the sequence is TGTGCCATCCGCGGGACTAGCGGGAGTAATGAGCAGTTCTTC. Translated, this gives CAIRGTSGSNEQFF.